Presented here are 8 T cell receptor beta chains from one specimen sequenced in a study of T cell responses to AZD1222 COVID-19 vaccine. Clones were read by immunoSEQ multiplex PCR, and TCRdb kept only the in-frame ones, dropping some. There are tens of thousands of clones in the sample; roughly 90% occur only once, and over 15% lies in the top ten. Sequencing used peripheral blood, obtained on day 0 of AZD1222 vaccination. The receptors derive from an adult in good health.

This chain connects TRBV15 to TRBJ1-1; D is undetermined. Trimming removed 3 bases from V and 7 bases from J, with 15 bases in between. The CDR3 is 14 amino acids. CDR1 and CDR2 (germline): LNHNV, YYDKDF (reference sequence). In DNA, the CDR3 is TGTGCCACCAGCAGGGGAGTGGCTGCTATTGAAGCTTTCTTT. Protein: CATSRGVAAIEAFF.

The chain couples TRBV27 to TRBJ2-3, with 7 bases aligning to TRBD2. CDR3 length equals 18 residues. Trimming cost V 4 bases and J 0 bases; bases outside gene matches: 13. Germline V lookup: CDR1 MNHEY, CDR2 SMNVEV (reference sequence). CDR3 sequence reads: CASSSLLRARGSTDTQYF. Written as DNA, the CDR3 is TGTGCCAGCAGTTCCCTCCTAAGAGCGCGGGGGAGCACAGATACGCAGTATTTT.

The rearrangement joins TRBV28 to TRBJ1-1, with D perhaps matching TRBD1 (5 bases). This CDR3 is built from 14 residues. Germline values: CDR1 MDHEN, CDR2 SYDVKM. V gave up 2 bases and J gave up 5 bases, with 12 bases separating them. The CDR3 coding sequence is TGTGCCAGCAGTTTAGGACATAGAAGGACTGAAGCTTTCTTT. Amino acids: CASSLGHRRTEAFF.

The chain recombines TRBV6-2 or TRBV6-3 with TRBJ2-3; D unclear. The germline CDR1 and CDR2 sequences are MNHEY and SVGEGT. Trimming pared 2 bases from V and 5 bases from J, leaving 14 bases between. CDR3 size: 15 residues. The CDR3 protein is CASSYVGSVRDTQYF. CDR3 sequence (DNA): TGTGCCAGCAGTTACGTTGGTTCCGTCAGAGATACGCAGTATTTT.

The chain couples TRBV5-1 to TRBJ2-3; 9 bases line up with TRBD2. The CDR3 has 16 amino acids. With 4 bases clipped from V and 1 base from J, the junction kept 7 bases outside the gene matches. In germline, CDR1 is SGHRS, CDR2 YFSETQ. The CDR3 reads CASSPLAGAGTDTQYF. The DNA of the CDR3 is TGCGCCAGCAGCCCTTTAGCGGGAGCCGGCACAGATACGCAGTATTTT.

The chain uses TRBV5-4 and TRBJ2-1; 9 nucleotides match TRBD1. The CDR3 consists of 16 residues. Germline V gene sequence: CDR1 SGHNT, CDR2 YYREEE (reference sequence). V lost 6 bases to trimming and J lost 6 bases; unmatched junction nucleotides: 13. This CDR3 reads CASTDRKTGGTNEQFF. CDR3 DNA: TGTGCCAGCACCGACCGGAAGACAGGGGGGACCAATGAGCAGTTCTTC.

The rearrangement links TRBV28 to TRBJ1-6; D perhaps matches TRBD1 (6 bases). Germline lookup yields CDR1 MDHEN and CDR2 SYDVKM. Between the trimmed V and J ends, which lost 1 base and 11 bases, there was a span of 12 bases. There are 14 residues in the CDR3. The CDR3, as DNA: TGTGCCAGCAGTTTATACGGGGGGCGGGCACCCCTCCACTTT. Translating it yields CASSLYGGRAPLHF.

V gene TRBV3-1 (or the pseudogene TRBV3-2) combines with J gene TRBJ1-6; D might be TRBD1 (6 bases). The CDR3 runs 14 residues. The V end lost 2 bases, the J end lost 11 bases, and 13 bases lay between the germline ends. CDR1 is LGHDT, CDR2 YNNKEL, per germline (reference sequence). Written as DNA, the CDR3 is TGTGCCAGCAGCCAAAACAGGGAGGGTACACCCCTCCACTTT. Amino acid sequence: CASSQNREGTPLHF.